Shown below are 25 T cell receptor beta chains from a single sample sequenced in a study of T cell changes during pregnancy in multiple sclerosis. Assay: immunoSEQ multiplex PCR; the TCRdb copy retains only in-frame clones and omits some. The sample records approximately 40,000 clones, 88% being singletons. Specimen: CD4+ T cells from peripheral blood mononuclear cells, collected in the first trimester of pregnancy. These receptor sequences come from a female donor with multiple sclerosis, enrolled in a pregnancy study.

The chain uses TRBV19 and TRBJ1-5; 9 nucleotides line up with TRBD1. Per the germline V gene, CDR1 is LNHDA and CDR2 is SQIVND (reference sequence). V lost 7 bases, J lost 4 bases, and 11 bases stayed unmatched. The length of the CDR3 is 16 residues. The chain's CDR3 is CASTPPGQGRNQPQHF. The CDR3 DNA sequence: TGTGCCAGTACCCCCCCGGGACAGGGAAGGAATCAGCCCCAGCATTTT.

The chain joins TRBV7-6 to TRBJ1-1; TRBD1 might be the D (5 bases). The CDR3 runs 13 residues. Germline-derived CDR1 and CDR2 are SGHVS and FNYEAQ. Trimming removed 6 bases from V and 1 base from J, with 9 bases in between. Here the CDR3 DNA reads TGTGCCAGCAGTTCTACAGGGAACACTGAAGCTTTCTTT. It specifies CASSSTGNTEAFF. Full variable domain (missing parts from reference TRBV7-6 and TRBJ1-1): GAGVSQSPRYKVTKRGQDVALRCDPISGHVSLYWYRQALGQGPEFLTYFNYEAQQDKSGLPNDRFSAERPEGSISTLTIQRTEQRDSAMYRCASSSTGNTEAFFGQGTRLTVV.

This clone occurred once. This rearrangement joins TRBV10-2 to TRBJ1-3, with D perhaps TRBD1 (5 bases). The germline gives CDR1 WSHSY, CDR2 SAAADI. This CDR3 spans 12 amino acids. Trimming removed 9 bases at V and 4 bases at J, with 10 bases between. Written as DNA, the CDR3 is TGCGCCAGACCGACAGCCGGAAACACCATATATTTT. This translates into CARPTAGNTIYF.

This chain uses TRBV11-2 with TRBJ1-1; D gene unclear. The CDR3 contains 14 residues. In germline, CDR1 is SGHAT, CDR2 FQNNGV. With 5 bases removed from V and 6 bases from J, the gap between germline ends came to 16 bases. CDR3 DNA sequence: TGTGCCAGCAGCCGTCTCGGGGATTGGGCTGAAGCTTTCTTT. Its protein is CASSRLGDWAEAFF.

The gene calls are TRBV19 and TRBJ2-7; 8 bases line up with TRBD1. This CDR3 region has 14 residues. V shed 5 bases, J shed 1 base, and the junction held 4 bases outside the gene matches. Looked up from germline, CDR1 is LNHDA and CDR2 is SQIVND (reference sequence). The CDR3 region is CASSFRDRSYEQYF. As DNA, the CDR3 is TGTGCCAGTAGTTTCCGGGACAGGTCCTACGAGCAGTACTTC.

The CDR3, as DNA: TGTGCCAGCAGCCCCTCACTAGCGGGGGGTGGCGGGGAGCTGTTTTTT. Its protein product is CASSPSLAGGGGELFF. This sequence joins TRBV7-7 and TRBJ2-2; TRBD2 matches 12 bases. The V gene's germline CDR1 is SSHAT and CDR2 FNYEAQ (reference sequence). The CDR3 runs to 16 residues. Trimming at V came to 5 bases and at J to 7 bases, leaving 8 bases not matched to a gene.

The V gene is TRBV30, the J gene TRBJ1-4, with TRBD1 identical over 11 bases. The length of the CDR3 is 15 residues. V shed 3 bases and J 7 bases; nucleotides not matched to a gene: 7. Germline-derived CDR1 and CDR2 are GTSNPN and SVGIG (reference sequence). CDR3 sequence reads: CAWRDRDRGSEKLFF. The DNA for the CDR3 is TGTGCCTGGAGGGACCGGGACAGGGGGAGTGAAAAACTGTTTTTT.

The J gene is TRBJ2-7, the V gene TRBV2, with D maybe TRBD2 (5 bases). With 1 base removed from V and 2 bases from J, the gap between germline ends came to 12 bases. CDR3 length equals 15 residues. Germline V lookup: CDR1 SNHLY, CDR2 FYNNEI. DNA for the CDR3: TGTGCCAGCAGTGAAGTTGTCGCGGGCGCCTACGAGCAGTACTTC. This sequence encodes CASSEVVAGAYEQYF.

The CDR3 reads CSARSGIANTGELFF. The CDR3 DNA reads as TGCAGCGCCCGCAGCGGGATCGCGAACACCGGGGAGCTGTTTTTT. The V and J genes are TRBV29-1 and TRBJ2-2, with 7 bases aligning to TRBD2. V dropped 7 bases and J dropped 0; count of bases not matched to a gene: 8. Germline CDR1 SQVTM, CDR2 ANQGSEA. This CDR3 region has 15 residues.

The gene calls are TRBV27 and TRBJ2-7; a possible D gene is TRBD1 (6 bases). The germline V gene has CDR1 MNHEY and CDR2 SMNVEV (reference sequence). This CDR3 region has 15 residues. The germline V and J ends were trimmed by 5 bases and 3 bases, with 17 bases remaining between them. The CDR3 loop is CASSTPDRRIYEQYF. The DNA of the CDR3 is TGTGCCAGCAGTACTCCCGACAGGAGGATCTACGAGCAGTACTTC.

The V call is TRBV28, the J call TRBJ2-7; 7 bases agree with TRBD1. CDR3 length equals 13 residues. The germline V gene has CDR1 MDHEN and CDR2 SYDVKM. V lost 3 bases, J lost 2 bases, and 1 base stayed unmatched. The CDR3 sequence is CASSLTGPYEQYF. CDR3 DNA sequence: TGTGCCAGCAGTTTGACAGGGCCCTACGAGCAGTACTTC.

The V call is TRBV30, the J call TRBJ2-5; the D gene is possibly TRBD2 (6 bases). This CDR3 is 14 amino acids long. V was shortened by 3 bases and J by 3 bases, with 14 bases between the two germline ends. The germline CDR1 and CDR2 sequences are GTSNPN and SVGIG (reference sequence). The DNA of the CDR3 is TGTGCCTGGAGCTACCCCGGAGGGAAAGAGACCCAGTACTTC. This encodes CAWSYPGGKETQYF.

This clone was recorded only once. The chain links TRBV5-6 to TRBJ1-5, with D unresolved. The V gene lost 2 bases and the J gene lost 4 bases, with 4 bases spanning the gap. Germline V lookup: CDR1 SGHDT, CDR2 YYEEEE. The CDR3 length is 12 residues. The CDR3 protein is CASSFRNQPQHF. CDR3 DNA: TGTGCCAGCAGCTTTAGAAATCAGCCCCAGCATTTT.

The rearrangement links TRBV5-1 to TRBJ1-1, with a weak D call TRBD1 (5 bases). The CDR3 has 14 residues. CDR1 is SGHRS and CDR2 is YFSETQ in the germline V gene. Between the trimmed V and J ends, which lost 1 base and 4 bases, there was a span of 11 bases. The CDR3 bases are TGCGCCAGCAGCTTGTGGGGGGGTGGCACTGAAGCTTTCTTT. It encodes CASSLWGGGTEAFF. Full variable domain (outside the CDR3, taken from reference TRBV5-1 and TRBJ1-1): KAGVTQTPRYLIKTRGQQVTLSCSPISGHRSVSWYQQTPGQGLQFLFEYFSETQRNKGNFPGRFSGRQFSNSRSEMNVSTLELGDSALYLCASSLWGGGTEAFFGQGTRLTVV.

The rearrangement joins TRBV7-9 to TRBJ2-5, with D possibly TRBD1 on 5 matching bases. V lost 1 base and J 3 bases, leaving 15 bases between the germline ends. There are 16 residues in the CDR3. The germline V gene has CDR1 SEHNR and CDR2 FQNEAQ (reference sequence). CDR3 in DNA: TGTGCCAGCAGCTTAGTAATAATTATAGGGGAAGAGACCCAGTACTTC. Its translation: CASSLVIIIGEETQYF.

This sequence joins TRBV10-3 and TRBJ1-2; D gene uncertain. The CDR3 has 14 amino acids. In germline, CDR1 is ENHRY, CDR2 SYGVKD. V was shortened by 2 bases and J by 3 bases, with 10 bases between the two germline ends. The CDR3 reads CAISEAEGYYGYTF. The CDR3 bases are TGTGCCATCAGTGAGGCGGAGGGCTACTATGGCTACACCTTC.

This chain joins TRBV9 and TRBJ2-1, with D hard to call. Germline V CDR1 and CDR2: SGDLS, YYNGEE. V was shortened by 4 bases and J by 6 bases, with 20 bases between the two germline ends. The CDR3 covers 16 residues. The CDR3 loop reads CASSPQVGTVINEQFF. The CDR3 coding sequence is TGTGCCAGCAGCCCCCAGGTGGGTACGGTCATCAATGAGCAGTTCTTC.

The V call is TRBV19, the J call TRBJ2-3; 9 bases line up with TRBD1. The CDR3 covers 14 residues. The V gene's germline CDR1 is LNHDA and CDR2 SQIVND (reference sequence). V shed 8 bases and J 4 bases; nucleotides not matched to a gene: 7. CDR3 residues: CASGSTGGPDTQYF. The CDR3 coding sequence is TGTGCCAGTGGATCCACAGGGGGCCCAGATACGCAGTATTTT. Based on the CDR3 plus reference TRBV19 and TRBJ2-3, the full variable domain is DGGITQSPKYLFRKEGQNVTLSCEQNLNHDAMYWYRQDPGQGLRLIYYSQIVNDFQKGDIAEGYSVSREKKESFPLTVTSAQKNPTAFYLCASGSTGGPDTQYFGPGTRLTVL.

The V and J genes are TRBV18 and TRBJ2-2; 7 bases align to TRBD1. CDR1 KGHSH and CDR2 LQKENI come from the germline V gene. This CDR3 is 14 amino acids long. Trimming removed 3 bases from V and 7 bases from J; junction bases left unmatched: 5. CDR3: CASSPPDRIGELFF. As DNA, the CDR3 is TGTGCCAGCTCACCTCCGGACAGGATCGGGGAGCTGTTTTTT. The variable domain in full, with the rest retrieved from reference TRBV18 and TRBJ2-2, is NAGVMQNPRHLVRRRGQEARLRCSPMKGHSHVYWYRQLPEEGLKFMVYLQKENIIDESGMPKERFSAEFPKEGPSILRIQQVVRGDSAAYFCASSPPDRIGELFFGEGSRLTVL.

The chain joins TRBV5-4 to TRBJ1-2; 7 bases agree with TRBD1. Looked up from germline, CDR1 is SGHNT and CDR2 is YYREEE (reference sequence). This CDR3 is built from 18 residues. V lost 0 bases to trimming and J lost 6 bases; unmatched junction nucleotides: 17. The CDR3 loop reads CASSLEGRTDRERDGYTF. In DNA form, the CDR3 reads TGTGCCAGCAGCTTGGAAGGCCGGACCGACAGGGAGCGGGATGGCTACACCTTC.

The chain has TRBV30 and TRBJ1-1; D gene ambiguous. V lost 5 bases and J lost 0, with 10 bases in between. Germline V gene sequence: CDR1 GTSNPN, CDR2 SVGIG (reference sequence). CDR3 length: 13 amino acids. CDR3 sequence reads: CAWLAHMNTEAFF. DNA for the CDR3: TGTGCCTGGCTCGCGCATATGAACACTGAAGCTTTCTTT. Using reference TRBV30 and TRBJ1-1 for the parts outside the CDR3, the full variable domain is SQTIHQWPATLVQPVGSPLSLECTVEGTSNPNLYWYRQAAGRGLQLLFYSVGIGQISSEVPQNLSASRPQDRQFILSSKKLLLSDSGFYLCAWLAHMNTEAFFGQGTRLTVV.

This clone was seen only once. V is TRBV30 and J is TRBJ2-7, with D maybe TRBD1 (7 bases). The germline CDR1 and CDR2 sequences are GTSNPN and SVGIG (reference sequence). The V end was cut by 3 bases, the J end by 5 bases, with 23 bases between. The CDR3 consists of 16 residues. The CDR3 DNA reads TGTGCCTGGAGCCCTTCCCCCCCAGGGGGGACCCACGAGCAGTACTTC. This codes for CAWSPSPPGGTHEQYF.

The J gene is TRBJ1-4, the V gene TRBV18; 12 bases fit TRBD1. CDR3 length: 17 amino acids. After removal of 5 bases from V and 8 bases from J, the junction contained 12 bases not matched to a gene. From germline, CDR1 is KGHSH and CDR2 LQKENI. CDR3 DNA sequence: TGTGCCAGCTCAACCGCCGGGACAGGGGGCCCGCGGGAAAAACTGTTTTTT. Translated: CASSTAGTGGPREKLFF.

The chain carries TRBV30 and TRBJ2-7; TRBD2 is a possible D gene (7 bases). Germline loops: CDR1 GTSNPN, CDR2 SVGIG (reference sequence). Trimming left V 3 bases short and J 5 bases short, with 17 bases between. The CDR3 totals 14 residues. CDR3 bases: TGTGCCTGGAGCGCGGGGGCCAGTCCCCACGAGCAGTACTTC. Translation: CAWSAGASPHEQYF.

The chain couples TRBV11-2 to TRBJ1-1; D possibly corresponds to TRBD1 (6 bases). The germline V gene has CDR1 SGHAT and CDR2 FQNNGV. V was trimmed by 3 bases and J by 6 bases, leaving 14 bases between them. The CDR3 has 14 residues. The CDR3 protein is CASSLLQGISEAFF. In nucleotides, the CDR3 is TGTGCCAGCAGCTTGCTACAGGGTATCTCTGAAGCTTTCTTT. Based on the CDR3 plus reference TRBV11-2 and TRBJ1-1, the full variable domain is EAGVAQSPRYKIIEKRQSVAFWCNPISGHATLYWYQQILGQGPKLLIQFQNNGVVDDSQLPKDRFSAERLKGVDSTLKIQPAKLEDSAVYLCASSLLQGISEAFFGQGTRLTVV.